A selection of T cell receptor beta chains follows, all from one sample in a study of shared clonotypes between healthy human individuals. The protocol was immunoSEQ multiplex PCR, while the TCRdb copy is restricted to in-frame clones and leaves out a portion. The table shows hundreds of thousands of clones, with around 95% occurring only once. Source material: naive CD8+ T cells sorted from blood. The receptors were gathered from a woman aged 25-40 years in good health. Both conserved end residues are part of each CDR3. Each record gives: V gene, clone size, CDR3 length, J gene, D gene, CDR3 protein, CDR3 DNA. A D gene is named only where the DNA matches it firmly. Size values are once, few and many counts, or a class for expanded clones, and some rows have none.

>TRBV5-6|.|14|TRBJ2-3|TRBD2
CASSFGLATDTQYF
TGTGCCAGCAGCTTTGGACTAGCCACAGATACGCAGTATTTT
>TRBV7-9|.|17|TRBJ2-6|.
CASSWPGVTSGANVLTF
TGTGCCAGCAGCTGGCCCGGTGTGACCTCTGGGGCCAACGTCCTGACTTTC
>TRBV5-4|.|11|TRBJ2-3|.
CASSLFDTQYF
TGTGCCAGCAGCTTGTTCGATACGCAGTATTTT
>TRBV6-5|.|12|TRBJ2-1|.
CASSPGYNEQFF
TGTGCCAGCAGCCCCGGGTACAATGAGCAGTTCTTC
>TRBV2|.|17|TRBJ2-1|TRBD2
CASSLEGLAGVRNEQFF
TGTGCCAGCAGCTTAGAAGGACTAGCGGGAGTGAGGAATGAGCAGTTCTTC
>TRBV2|.|14|TRBJ1-5|.
CASKDGYSNQPQHF
TGTGCCAGCAAGGACGGATATAGCAATCAGCCCCAGCATTTT
>TRBV6-5|.|15|TRBJ2-5|.
CASSRAGTDKETQYF
TGTGCCAGCAGTAGGGCGGGGACTGATAAAGAGACCCAGTACTTC
>TRBV14|.|13|TRBJ2-7|.
CASSQGGAGEQYF
TGTGCCAGCAGCCAAGGGGGGGCCGGCGAGCAGTACTTC
>TRBV9|once|16|TRBJ2-3|.
CASSVSERGGTDTQYF
TGTGCCAGCAGCGTAAGCGAAAGGGGAGGCACAGATACGCAGTATTTT
>TRBV7-2|.|13|TRBJ2-7|.
CASSLARSYEQYF
TGTGCCAGCAGCTTAGCACGGTCCTACGAGCAGTACTTC
>TRBV11-3|.|15|TRBJ2-1|TRBD2
CASSLNGLADNEQFF
TGTGCCAGCAGCCTGAACGGACTAGCGGACAATGAGCAGTTCTTC
>TRBV9|.|16|TRBJ2-1|.
CASSPAEGQGWNEQFF
TGTGCCAGCAGCCCCGCGGAGGGGCAGGGGTGGAATGAGCAGTTCTTC
>TRBV30|.|15|TRBJ1-3|.
CAWGAGVLSGNTIYF
TGTGCCTGGGGGGCCGGGGTTCTCTCTGGAAACACCATATATTTT
>TRBV27|.|16|TRBJ2-7|.
CASSVSPRDISYEQYF
TGTGCCAGCAGTGTATCCCCTCGGGACATCTCCTACGAGCAGTACTTC
>TRBV5-3|once|12|TRBJ1-2|.
CASSIGPRGYTF
TGTGCCAGCAGCATCGGCCCTAGGGGCTACACCTTC
>TRBV5-6|.|15|TRBJ1-1|.
CASSSGTGWGTEAFF
TGTGCCAGCAGCTCTGGGACTGGCTGGGGCACTGAAGCTTTCTTT
>TRBV13|.|16|TRBJ2-1|TRBD2
CASSFSGGSTYNEQFF
TGTGCCAGCAGCTTTAGCGGGGGGTCTACCTACAATGAGCAGTTCTTC
>TRBV7-9|once|12|TRBJ1-4|.
CASSQGGEKLFF
TGTGCCAGCAGTCAGGGTGGGGAAAAACTGTTTTTT
>TRBV28|.|15|TRBJ2-2|.
CASSSQGSNTGELFF
TGTGCCAGCTCAAGTCAGGGTTCGAACACCGGGGAGCTGTTTTTT
>TRBV7-9|.|14|TRBJ2-7|TRBD2
CASSPAGVGYEQYF
TGTGCCAGCAGCCCCGCGGGAGTCGGGTACGAGCAGTACTTC
>TRBV28|.|18|TRBJ1-5|.
CASSLFGAGVGSNQPQHF
TGTGCCAGCAGTTTATTTGGGGCAGGGGTAGGGAGCAATCAGCCCCAGCATTTT
>TRBV5-4|.|13|TRBJ1-2|TRBD1
CASSLGQGDGYTF
TGTGCCAGCAGCTTAGGACAGGGCGATGGCTACACCTTC
>TRBV7-9|.|18|TRBJ1-3|TRBD1
CASSSATGETFSGNTIYF
TGTGCCAGCAGCTCGGCGACAGGGGAGACTTTCTCTGGAAACACCATATATTTT
>TRBV4-1|.|15|TRBJ2-1|.
CASSHRGPSYNEQFF
TGCGCCAGCAGCCACAGGGGCCCCTCCTACAATGAGCAGTTCTTC
>TRBV28|.|16|TRBJ2-5|TRBD1
CASSSWDRILEETQYF
TGTGCCAGCAGTTCGTGGGACAGGATTCTCGAAGAGACCCAGTACTTC
>TRBV29-1|.|11|TRBJ2-3|.
CSGRITDTQYF
TGCAGCGGACGGATCACAGATACGCAGTATTTT
>TRBV10-1|.|15|TRBJ2-7|TRBD2
CASSPGTSGRYEQYF
TGCGCCAGCAGCCCCGGGACTAGCGGGAGGTACGAGCAGTACTTC
>TRBV6-5|.|13|TRBJ2-5|.
CASSYAQWETQYF
TGTGCCAGCAGTTACGCGCAGTGGGAGACCCAGTACTTC
>TRBV29-1|.|14|TRBJ2-7|.
CSGPKSLTFYEQYF
TGCAGCGGCCCTAAGAGTTTAACCTTCTACGAGCAGTACTTC
>TRBV29-1|.|13|TRBJ1-4|TRBD1
CSVEDMDRGKLFF
TGCAGCGTTGAAGATATGGACAGGGGGAAACTGTTTTTT
>TRBV27|.|14|TRBJ2-7|TRBD2
CASRGGTSGYEQYF
TGTGCCAGCAGGGGGGGGACTAGCGGCTACGAGCAGTACTTC
>TRBV4-1|.|17|TRBJ2-5|.
CASSPGPPIAMKETQYF
TGCGCCAGCAGCCCGGGACCCCCAATTGCAATGAAAGAGACCCAGTACTTC
>TRBV7-9|.|17|TRBJ1-1|TRBD1
CASSLAGGAGGNTEAFF
TGTGCCAGCAGCTTAGCGGGTGGGGCAGGGGGGAACACTGAAGCTTTCTTT
>TRBV29-1|.|12|TRBJ1-2|.
CSVYGDNYGYTF
TGCAGCGTTTACGGGGATAACTATGGCTACACCTTC
>TRBV14|.|11|TRBJ1-1|.
CASSLGPEAFF
TGTGCCAGCAGCCTCGGCCCTGAAGCTTTCTTT
>TRBV5-6|.|15|TRBJ1-1|.
CASSEQSQWRAEAFF
TGTGCCAGCAGCGAACAATCACAGTGGCGGGCTGAAGCTTTCTTT
>TRBV14|.|15|TRBJ2-5|TRBD1
CASSPWTGSGGDQYF
TGTGCCAGCAGCCCATGGACAGGGAGCGGAGGGGACCAGTACTTC
>TRBV28|.|14|TRBJ1-1|.
CASSRREWDTEAFF
TGTGCCAGCAGTCGGCGGGAGTGGGACACTGAAGCTTTCTTT
>TRBV27|.|15|TRBJ2-7|TRBD2
CASSPWASGTYEQYF
TGTGCCAGCAGTCCCTGGGCTAGCGGAACCTACGAGCAGTACTTC
>TRBV7-2|.|16|TRBJ2-7|.
CASSTRPNPNAYEQYF
TGTGCCAGCAGCACCCGGCCTAATCCGAACGCCTACGAGCAGTACTTC
>TRBV28|.|23|TRBJ2-3|TRBD2
CASSFLWEEGSSGSKGGTDTQYF
TGTGCCAGCAGTTTTCTCTGGGAGGAGGGCAGTAGCGGGAGTAAGGGAGGGACAGATACGCAGTATTTT
>TRBV5-4|.|14|TRBJ1-1|.
CASSLGGGNTEAFF
TGTGCCAGCAGCTTGGGCGGCGGGAACACTGAAGCTTTCTTT
>TRBV27|.|14|TRBJ1-5|.
CASSFGGTNQPQHF
TGTGCCAGCAGTTTCGGGGGCACTAATCAGCCCCAGCATTTT
>TRBV28|.|14|TRBJ1-3|.
CASSFFREANTIYF
TGTGCCAGCAGTTTCTTCAGGGAGGCGAACACCATATATTTT
>TRBV28|.|15|TRBJ2-1|TRBD2
CASSPTGLAGDEQFF
TGTGCCAGCAGTCCAACGGGACTAGCGGGAGATGAGCAGTTCTTC
>TRBV7-6|.|14|TRBJ2-1|.
CASSLELGATEQFF
TGTGCCAGCAGCTTAGAGCTAGGGGCCACTGAGCAGTTCTTC
>TRBV7-9|.|17|TRBJ2-5|TRBD2
CASSPFLRGLAGETQYF
TGTGCCAGCAGCCCATTCCTTAGAGGACTAGCGGGAGAGACCCAGTACTTC
>TRBV9|once|14|TRBJ1-4|.
CASSAGQPNEKLFF
TGTGCCAGCAGCGCCGGACAGCCTAATGAAAAACTGTTTTTT
>TRBV13|.|18|TRBJ2-7|TRBD2
CASTSRGGLAGVHYEQYF
TGTGCCAGCACCTCGCGTGGGGGACTAGCGGGAGTCCACTACGAGCAGTACTTC
>TRBV5-1|.|16|TRBJ2-7|.
CASSLRVAENSYEQYF
TGCGCCAGCAGCTTACGAGTAGCGGAGAACTCCTACGAGCAGTACTTC